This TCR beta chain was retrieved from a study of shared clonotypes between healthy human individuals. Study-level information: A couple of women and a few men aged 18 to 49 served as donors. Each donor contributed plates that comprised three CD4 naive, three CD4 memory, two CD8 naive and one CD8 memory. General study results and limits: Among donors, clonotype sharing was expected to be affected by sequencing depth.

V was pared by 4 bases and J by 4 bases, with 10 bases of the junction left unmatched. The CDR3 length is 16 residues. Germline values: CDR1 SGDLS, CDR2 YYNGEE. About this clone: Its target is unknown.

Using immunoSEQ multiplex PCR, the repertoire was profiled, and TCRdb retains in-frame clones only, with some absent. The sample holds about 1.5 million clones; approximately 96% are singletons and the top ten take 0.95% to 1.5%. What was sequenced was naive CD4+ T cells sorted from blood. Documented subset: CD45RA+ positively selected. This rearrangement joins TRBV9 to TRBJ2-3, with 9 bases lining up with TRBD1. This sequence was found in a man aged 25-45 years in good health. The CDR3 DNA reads TGTGCCAGCAGCATTCTGGACAGGGGTGTCGCAGATACGCAGTATTTT. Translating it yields CASSILDRGVADTQYF.